Presented here are 11 T cell receptor beta chains from one specimen sequenced in a study of blood T cells in healthy people across ages. Primers used in a second PCR of roughly 6 to 11 cycles were a sample-barcoded 5' primer and a J-beta primer mix. TCRdb analysed the 5' RACE reads with MiXCR anew, one entry per CDR3 protein. Here the sample spans hundreds of thousands of distinct CDR3 sequences, roughly 32% being singletons. The sequencing sample was made of blood. These receptors were collected from a woman older than 75 in good health.

This clonotype occurred many times. The rearrangement joins TRBV27 to TRBJ1-4; 10 nucleotides line up with TRBD1. This CDR3 has 14 residues. From germline, CDR1 is MNHEY and CDR2 SMNVEV (reference sequence). The J segment lost 5 bases and the V segment lost 6 bases, leaving 3 bases of the junction unmatched. The CDR3 region has the DNA TGTGCCAGCAGACCGGGACAGGGGAATGAAAAACTGTTTTTT. Residues: CASRPGQGNEKLFF.

The chain couples TRBV5-1 to TRBJ2-3; tentative D call: TRBD2 (5 bases). Trimming removed 0 bases from V and 0 bases from J, with 11 bases in between. Germline assignment: CDR1 SGHRS and CDR2 YFSETQ. This CDR3 spans 16 amino acids. DNA for the CDR3: TGCGCCAGCAGCTTGGGCGGGCGGCCTAGCACAGATACGCAGTATTTT. Translated, it gives CASSLGGRPSTDTQYF.

This clonotype appeared a few times. V and J are TRBV14 and TRBJ1-6; D gene unclear. The V gene lost 1 base and the J gene lost 11 bases, with 9 bases spanning the gap. The CDR3 contains 13 residues. Germline loops: CDR1 SGHDN, CDR2 FVKESK. The CDR3 sequence is CASSQGSRAPLHF. Here the CDR3 DNA reads TGTGCCAGCAGCCAAGGGTCAAGGGCACCCCTCCACTTT.

Regarding this clonotype: A read error may be the cause here, since a much bigger clone is one base away. J is TRBJ2-1 and V is TRBV7-8; D is unresolved. Near its end, the DNA agrees better with TRBJ2-7, so the J call may be wrong. Germline V gene data show CDR1 as SGHVS and CDR2 as FQNEAQ. The CDR3 contains 15 residues. CDR3 amino acids: CASLKEPSSYNEQYF. The DNA for the CDR3 is TGTGCCAGCCTCAAGGAGCCGAGCTCCTACAATGAGCAGTACTTC.

This clonotype was picked up many times. The chain uses TRBV20-1 and TRBJ1-2; D is undetermined. CDR3 size: 13 residues. The germline CDR1 and CDR2 sequences are DFQATT and SNEGSKA (reference sequence). Trimming pared 2 bases from V and 4 bases from J, leaving 11 bases between. CDR3: CSARIRTSYGYTF. The DNA of the CDR3 is TGCAGTGCTAGAATCCGTACATCCTATGGCTACACCTTC.

This clonotype was seen many times. The rearrangement uses TRBV6-1 and TRBJ1-2; D is uncertain. Germline V gives CDR1 MNHNS, CDR2 SASEGT. The CDR3 loop spans 15 amino acids. With 1 base removed from V and 0 bases from J, the gap between germline ends came to 9 bases. For the CDR3, the DNA is TGTGCCAGCAGTGAAGGCGTCGGAACTAACTATGGCTACACCTTC. Encoded protein: CASSEGVGTNYGYTF.

The rearrangement joins TRBV5-1 to TRBJ1-4; 10 nucleotides match TRBD1. The V gene's germline CDR1 is SGHRS and CDR2 YFSETQ. CDR3 size: 15 residues. With V trimmed by 3 bases and J by 8 bases, 7 bases remained unmatched. The CDR3 DNA reads as TGCGCCAGCAGCTCGCGACAGGGGGCAGGGGAAAAACTGTTTTTT. Its translation is CASSSRQGAGEKLFF.

In regard to this clonotype: Given a much more abundant clone one base away, this may be a read error. The gene calls are TRBV20-1 and TRBJ2-1; 8 bases map to TRBD2. The germline V gene has CDR1 DFQATT and CDR2 SNEGSKA (reference sequence). The CDR3 contains 14 residues. The CDR3: CSAETSGSYNKQFF. The CDR3 DNA is TGCAGTGCTGAAACTAGCGGATCCTACAATAAGCAGTTCTTC.

Remarks on this clonotype: A much larger clone differs from this one at a single base, so this may be a read error. The chain couples TRBV6-2 or TRBV6-3 to TRBJ2-3; D is possibly TRBD1 (6 bases). Trimming left V 2 bases short and J 5 bases short, with 26 bases between. In germline, CDR1 is MNHEY, CDR2 SVGEGT. This CDR3 contains 19 residues. The CDR3 sequence: CASSYDLGNFRWDIDTQYF. The DNA of the CDR3 is TGTGCCAGCAGTTACGATCTGGGTAACTTTAGATGGGACATAGATACGCAGTATTTT.

This clonotype appeared once. The V and J genes are TRBV21-1 and TRBJ2-7. TRBV21-1 is shown as a pseudogene. The CDR3 is 10 residues long. The CDR3 here is CASRAHEQYF. The CDR3 DNA reads TGTGCCAGCAGGGCCCACGAGCAGTACTTC.

The chain has TRBV6-5 and TRBJ2-5; tentative D call: TRBD2 (5 bases). V was trimmed by 7 bases and J by 1 base, leaving 16 bases between them. CDR3 length: 15 residues. Germline CDR1 is MNHEY and CDR2 is SVGAGI. Here the CDR3 DNA reads TGTGCCAGCACCAGAGGGTTGGGTTCCCAAGAGACCCAGTACTTC. Translated, it gives CASTRGLGSQETQYF.